Listed below are T cell receptor beta chains from one sample, sequenced in a study of blood T cell repertoires in COVID-19. This table comes from immunoSEQ multiplex PCR, and its TCRdb copy is limited to in-frame clones, with some not included. Of under 95,000 clones listed, roughly 86% were seen once; the top ten hold around 5%. The specimen sequenced was peripheral blood. Source of these receptors: a man between 40 and 49 years old with acute or convalescent COVID-19. The CDR3 runs from the conserved cysteine through the conserved F or W. Each record gives: J gene, V gene, clone size, D gene, CDR3 protein, CDR3 DNA. A D gene is named only where the DNA matches it firmly. The size of a clone is reported for some rows only, either as once, few or many, or as a class for expanded clones.

TRBJ1-3,TRBV6-5,NA,NA,CASSRGPGSGNTIYF,TGTGCCAGCAGTCGCGGTCCGGGATCTGGAAACACCATATATTTT
TRBJ1-5,TRBV19,once,TRBD1,CASQPIQGAYDQPQHF,TGTGCCAGTCAGCCTATACAGGGGGCGTATGATCAGCCCCAGCATTTT
TRBJ2-7,TRBV10-3,NA,NA,CAISESRTLDEQYF,TGTGCCATCAGTGAGTCTAGGACACTCGACGAGCAGTACTTC
TRBJ1-2,TRBV4-1,NA,TRBD1,CASRRPGQGANYGYTF,TGCGCCAGCAGGAGGCCGGGACAGGGGGCTAACTATGGCTACACCTTC
TRBJ1-4,TRBV9,NA,NA,CASSVDGNEKLFF,TGTGCCAGCAGCGTAGACGGGAATGAAAAACTGTTTTTT
TRBJ1-1,TRBV6-5,NA,TRBD1,CASSYSRGQGNTEAFF,TGTGCCAGCAGTTACTCAAGGGGGCAGGGGAACACTGAAGCTTTCTTT
TRBJ2-2,TRBV6-2/TRBV6-3,NA,NA,CASSRTSYTGELFF,TGTGCCAGCAGCCGTACTAGTTACACCGGGGAGCTGTTTTTT
TRBJ1-4,TRBV19,once,NA,CASSMGQTNEKLFF,TGTGCCAGTAGTATGGGGCAAACTAATGAAAAACTGTTTTTT
TRBJ2-7,TRBV7-2,NA,TRBD2,CASSPSGAGGGQYF,TGTGCCAGCAGCCCCAGCGGGGCGGGAGGAGGGCAGTACTTC
TRBJ1-6,TRBV7-9,NA,NA,CASSLRAARGSPLHF,TGTGCCAGCAGCTTACGGGCAGCCAGGGGTTCACCCCTCCACTTT
TRBJ2-1,TRBV11-3,NA,NA,CASSLGSGGHNEQFF,TGTGCCAGCAGCCTAGGCAGTGGAGGCCACAATGAGCAGTTCTTC
TRBJ1-2,TRBV6-1,NA,TRBD1,CASSETRQGGGYTF,TGTGCCAGCAGTGAAACCCGACAGGGGGGTGGCTACACCTTC
TRBJ2-1,TRBV12-5,NA,NA,CASGLERAVFQFF,TGTGCTAGTGGTTTGGAGCGGGCAGTCTTTCAGTTCTTC
TRBJ2-7,TRBV13,NA,NA,CASSLGGGQTYEQYF,TGTGCCAGCAGCTTAGGCGGGGGGCAGACCTACGAGCAGTACTTC
TRBJ2-2,TRBV6-6,NA,NA,CASTRKSPTNTGELFF,TGTGCCAGCACCCGAAAGAGCCCCACGAACACCGGGGAGCTGTTTTTT
TRBJ1-1,TRBV7-9,NA,NA,CASSFVNTEAFF,TGTGCCAGCAGCTTCGTGAACACTGAAGCTTTCTTT
TRBJ1-1,TRBV5-1,NA,NA,CASSDSLMNTEAFF,TGCGCCAGCAGCGACAGTTTGATGAACACTGAAGCTTTCTTT
TRBJ1-5,TRBV19,NA,TRBD1,CASSIMGQGNQPQHF,TGTGCCAGTAGTATAATGGGACAGGGCAATCAGCCCCAGCATTTT
TRBJ1-1,TRBV29-1,NA,NA,CSAGHLGTEAFF,TGCAGCGCCGGACACCTCGGGACTGAAGCTTTCTTT
TRBJ1-5,TRBV5-6,NA,NA,CASSPPGGRNSNQPQHF,TGTGCCAGCAGCCCCCCCGGTGGGAGGAATAGCAATCAGCCCCAGCATTTT
TRBJ1-5,TRBV6-2/TRBV6-3,once,NA,CASSYSAGADQHF,TGTGCCAGCAGTTACTCGGCGGGGGCGGACCAGCATTTT
TRBJ2-7,TRBV6-5,once,TRBD2,CASKLGLAVYEQYF,TGTGCCAGCAAACTGGGACTAGCGGTCTACGAGCAGTACTTC
TRBJ2-3,TRBV5-4,NA,NA,CASSSDQGNTQYF,TGTGCCAGCAGCTCCGACCAGGGGAACACGCAGTATTTT
TRBJ1-1,TRBV5-1,NA,TRBD1,CASSTSKQGMNTEAFF,TGCGCCAGCAGCACATCCAAACAGGGGATGAACACTGAAGCTTTCTTT
TRBJ1-1,TRBV29-1,NA,NA,CSALGGEQYTEAFF,TGCAGCGCCCTGGGGGGGGAACAGTACACTGAAGCTTTCTTT
TRBJ1-1,TRBV19,NA,TRBD1,CASFPTGVVTEAFF,TGTGCCAGTTTCCCGACAGGGGTAGTCACTGAAGCTTTCTTT
TRBJ1-1,TRBV7-2,NA,NA,CASSPFATANTEAFF,TGTGCCAGCAGCCCTTTTGCGACTGCGAACACTGAAGCTTTCTTT
TRBJ1-4,TRBV19,NA,TRBD1,CASQYRVGQGTEKLFF,TGTGCCAGCCAGTACCGGGTCGGACAGGGAACTGAAAAACTGTTTTTT
TRBJ2-7,TRBV6-5,few,TRBD2,CASSSPKRGGTYEQYF,TGTGCCAGCAGTTCCCCCAAGCGGGGGGGGACCTACGAGCAGTACTTC
TRBJ1-1,TRBV24-1,NA,TRBD1,CATSDRLGLGGAFF,TGTGCCACCAGTGACCGCCTAGGCTTAGGGGGCGCTTTCTTT
TRBJ2-3,TRBV11-2,once,NA,CASSLEGLDTQYF,TGTGCCAGCAGCCTGGAGGGCCTGGATACGCAGTATTTT
TRBJ2-7,TRBV18,NA,TRBD2,CASSPDGGIYEQYF,TGTGCCAGCTCACCGGACGGGGGGATCTACGAGCAGTACTTC
TRBJ2-7,TRBV4-1,NA,TRBD1,CASSQDGGTEYYEQYF,TGCGCCAGCAGCCAAGATGGTGGGACAGAGTACTACGAGCAGTACTTC
TRBJ2-1,TRBV24-1,NA,NA,CATSDPGTYNEQFF,TGTGCCACCAGTGACCCCGGGACCTACAATGAGCAGTTCTTC
TRBJ2-7,TRBV5-1,NA,NA,CASSLDAVGGGEQYF,TGCGCCAGCAGCTTGGATGCAGTCGGCGGTGGCGAGCAGTACTTC
TRBJ2-7,TRBV7-9,once,NA,CASSLEGALYVEQYF,TGTGCCAGCAGCTTAGAAGGGGCGCTTTATGTCGAGCAGTACTTC